What follows describes a single T cell receptor (beta chain). Here immunoSEQ multiplex PCR was the method, and the copy in TCRdb shows in-frame clones only, minus some. Of roughly 20,000 clones in the sample, 40% to 50% were seen once. This entry is derived from a study of graft-versus-host responses after intestinal transplantation. Around 200,000 CFSE-labeled responder cells were plated with around 200,000 irradiated, violet-dye-labeled stimulator cells. Germline CDR1 MDHEN, CDR2 SYDVKM. The CDR3 has 16 residues. The V gene end was trimmed by 4 bases and the J gene end by 4 bases; junction bases not matched to a gene: 10.

J is TRBJ2-7 and V is TRBV28; 10 bases fit TRBD2. The clonotype comes from a human patient who received an intestinal transplant. Sequencing used alloreactive CD8+ T cells from a mixed lymphocyte reaction culture, obtained before intestinal transplant. As to subset: CFSE-low proliferating T cells sorted from roughly six-day pre-transplant mixed lymphocyte reaction (GvH or HvG direction). The CDR3 reads CASSSPGAGGRYEQYF. As DNA, the CDR3 is TGTGCCAGCAGTTCCCCTGGAGCGGGAGGGAGATACGAGCAGTACTTC. Full variable domain (rest looked up from reference TRBV28 and TRBJ2-7): DVKVTQSSRYLVKRTGEKVFLECVQDMDHENMFWYRQDPGLGLRLIYFSYDVKMKEKGDIPEGYSVSREKKERFSLILESASTNQTSMYLCASSSPGAGGRYEQYFGPGTRLTVT.